What follows are 3 T cell receptor beta chains derived from one specimen sequenced in a study of cytomegalovirus exposure and HLA in healthy donors. The PCR had 60 Vbeta and 13 Jbeta primers. Profiled with immunoSEQ multiplex PCR; TCRdb holds only in-frame clones, not every one. The profile shows 130,000 to 150,000 clones, over 60% of them singletons. The source material was PBMCs. These receptors all come from a male donor in good health and CMV-seropositive.

The table lists this clone with a few counts. V usage is TRBV27 and J usage is TRBJ2-5; 7 bases line up with TRBD2. V trimming: 1 base; J trimming: 2 bases; junction bases outside the gene matches: 10. CDR3 size: 17 residues. Germline V gene lookup returns CDR1 MNHEY and CDR2 SMNVEV (reference sequence). CDR3 residues: CASSLFGLVGYQETQYF. The CDR3 DNA follows: TGTGCCAGCAGTTTATTCGGACTAGTTGGGTATCAAGAGACCCAGTACTTC.

This clone was seen more than once but under ten times. Other DNA sequences from this sample encode an identical CDR3 as well. The rearrangement joins TRBV9 to TRBJ1-5; maybe TRBD1 (5 bases). Trimming pared 0 bases from V and 2 bases from J, leaving 6 bases between. Germline assignment: CDR1 SGDLS and CDR2 YYNGEE. This CDR3 is 14 amino acids long. The CDR3 region is CASSVGGGNQPQHF. CDR3 DNA sequence: TGTGCCAGCAGCGTAGGGGGGGGCAATCAGCCCCAGCATTTT.

This chain connects TRBV9 to TRBJ2-5, with 8 bases aligning to TRBD1. The CDR3 is 14 amino acids. CDR1 is SGDLS and CDR2 is YYNGEE in the germline V gene. J gave up 1 base and V 1 base, and 0 bases lay outside the gene matches. CDR3 DNA: TGTGCCAGCAGCGTACAGGGGGCCCAAGAGACCCAGTACTTC. Amino acids: CASSVQGAQETQYF.